This TCR beta chain emerged from a study of blood T cell repertoires in COVID-19. Study in general: The study drew acute and convalescent COVID-19 samples from the United States, Italy and Spain. Sources were T cells, B-cell-depleted T cells, or PBMCs; the material itself was cDNA or gDNA.

V gave up 0 bases and J gave up 2 bases, with 8 bases separating them. The CDR3 is made up of 14 amino acids. In germline, CDR1 is SGHRS, CDR2 YFSETQ. This clone came up once. As originally analysed: For nucleated cells, counts were estimated from reference gene primer amplification. Here immunoSEQ multiplex PCR was the method, and the copy in TCRdb shows in-frame clones only, minus some. The V and J calls and the clone size are those of that table, but D and trimming were determined from the DNA. The sample lists hundreds of thousands of clones; more than 75% were seen once. The clonotype originates from a woman aged 45-59 years with active or convalescent COVID-19. This sequence joins TRBV5-1 and TRBJ1-2; D uncertain. Sequencing used peripheral blood. The CDR3 sequence is CASSLEIQNYGYTF. The DNA of the CDR3 is TGCGCCAGCAGCTTGGAGATACAGAACTATGGCTACACCTTC.